This section outlines one T cell receptor (beta chain) sequence together with its context. This clonotype was observed many times. Its antigen is currently not known. No base qualities exist here, and no much larger clone lies one base off it. In the ophthalmopathy patients, disease was moderately to severely active, with a Clinical Activity Score of 3 or more, a NOSPECS grade of 4 or more, and a duration of less than 3 months. Exclusion was applied to patients with uncontrolled infections, other autoimmune diseases, pregnancy or lactation. Diagnoses relied on clinical symptoms, serum thyroxine and TRAb, thyroid ultrasound and orbital computed tomography. PBMCs were isolated from 7.5 to 10 ml of fresh peripheral blood by Ficoll-Paque density gradient centrifugation. Total RNA was extracted using Trizol reagent, and RNA quality was assessed on an Agilent 2100 Bioanalyzer. The sample comes from a study of T cells in Graves' hyperthyroidism and ophthalmopathy (dated by TCRdb to between 2018 and 2021). Background on the whole study: Peripheral blood was collected at initial diagnosis, before any treatment. To identify TCR V-J signatures that set the groups apart, the researchers used a discovery cohort of 100 patients, made up of under 50 with Graves' ophthalmopathy and 55 to 65 with stable Graves' hyperthyroidism. Prospective prediction of ophthalmopathy was tested in an independent validation cohort consisting of 18 hyperthyroidism patients and around 16 patients who later progressed to ophthalmopathy. The 100 discovery patients were randomly split 7:3 into training and test sets. In about 6 Graves' hyperthyroidism patients, the study also compared T-cell repertoires from thyroid tissue with T-cell repertoires from blood. Once sampling was done, hyperthyroidism patients were given methimazole at a starting dose of 30 mg daily, whereas ophthalmopathy patients were given high-dose intravenous methylprednisolone. TCR Vbeta CDR3 sequencing of roughly 140 peripheral blood samples (about 45 ophthalmopathy, around 80 hyperthyroidism and approximately 17 progressor patients) is reported in the paper.

Amplification of TCR beta CDR3 regions was carried out from RNA transcripts. A first-round RT-PCR of the TCR CDR3 used the HTBI primer set with the Qiagen OneStep RT-PCR kit. Libraries were constructed in a second round of multiplex PCR, after which size selection and purification were performed. Libraries were sequenced paired-end with 100 bp reads on an Illumina HiSeq2000. The source study handled its data this way. Raw data were processed with SOAPnuke, discarding reads with adapters, uncalled bases, mean Phred below 15, or no exact constant-primer or identifier match. High-quality paired reads were merged using COPE v1.2.5, and each unique nucleotide sequence was defined as a clonotype. Clonotypes were aligned to IMGT TRBV, TRBD and TRBJ reference segments using MiTCR v1.1. The analysis was restricted to V-J combinations with a frequency above 0.0001, which together covered about 99% of the repertoires. A TCS score was defined as the ratio between F50 (clonal expansion) and ExV (chaos), using BLOSUM62-based TCRdist between CDR3 peptides within each V-J. Welch's t-statistics and random forest reduced 500 to 650 V-J features to 10 to 15, which were used in a naive Bayes classifier (R e1071). The raw public reads went through TCRdb reprocessing: fastp at Q25, MiXCR clone calling, in-frame beta chains kept. Here each entry gathers all rows of one CDR3 protein and keeps the most common genes and DNA. The V and J calls follow TCRdb's processing rather than the paper's. The table for this sample lists about 410,000 distinct CDR3 sequences; roughly 15% of them were counted only once. The ten largest clones capture 13% of the sample.

Via the germline V gene (reference sequence), CDR1 is LGHDT and CDR2 YNNKEL. The CDR3 measures 13 amino acids from cysteine to phenylalanine. CDR3 DNA is the only sequence kept; it has 39 bases, read in frame from the first base. Clipping removes 3 bases from V and 6 bases from J, with 5 as the unmatched junction base count. Study-wide conclusions, independent of this receptor: In validation, the model predicted progression to ophthalmopathy with about 71% sensitivity and 72% to 75% specificity, a median of about 6.7 months before onset. No statistical method was used to fix the sample size in advance, and group allocation was not hidden from the investigators. Ophthalmopathy was separated from stable hyperthyroidism by a 13 V-J signature model, with approximately 90% sensitivity and approximately 84% specificity obtained in cross-validation and 80%/75% obtained in testing. Most expanded thyroid clonotypes (frequency above 0.001) were also detected in blood, a finding suggesting that blood repertoires may reflect thyroid immune responses.

The sequenced sample was blood. The rearrangement joined TRBV3-1 to TRBJ2-7; 7 central bases correspond to TRBD2. The origin of this receptor is a man between 18 and 35 years old with Graves' ophthalmopathy. At the DNA level, the sequence is TGTGCCAGCAGCCAGCTGGGGGGGACCGAGCAGTACTTC. The encoded protein is CASSQLGGTEQYF.